Here is one T cell receptor (beta chain) with its context. Its target is not known. Per germline, CDR1 SGHDN and CDR2 FVKESK. V lost 4 bases and J lost 2, with 8 bases in between. The CDR3 covers 14 residues. This entry belongs to a study of OX40 agonist ivuxolimab in advanced cancers. Autoimmune disease history or systemic immunosuppression disqualified patients. Overall study results and limits: Certain nonresponders likewise exhibited a low normalized T-cell clonal expansion. The 0.1-3.0 mg/kg partial responders had among the lowest clonal expansion. Blood T cells, both CD4+ and CD8+, expanded clonally by week 6 at 0.1 to 3.0 mg/kg.

Sequencing was performed with immunoSEQ multiplex PCR; in TCRdb, only in-frame clones are kept and a portion is missing. The sample shows fewer than 85,000 clones, 85% of them seen only once. The TCR sequence derives from an adult with an advanced solid tumor such as melanoma, head and neck, liver or kidney cancer. This chain uses TRBV14 with TRBJ2-2; D tentatively reads TRBD1 or TRBD2 (5 bases each). The input for sequencing was CD4+ or CD8+ T cells sorted from blood, taken in a trial of the OX40 agonist ivuxolimab. CDR3 region: CASSLGRNTGELFF. In DNA form, the CDR3 reads TGTGCCAGCAGCCTGGGACGAAACACCGGGGAGCTGTTTTTT.